This paragraph reports one T cell receptor beta chain. This clonotype is deemed large (0.1 to 1%). Its antigen is currently not known. Per-base quality was not reported, and no clone a single base away is much larger than it. The CDR3 numbers 15 residues from cysteine through phenylalanine. The DNA shown is the 45-base CDR3, in frame from base 1. These data belong to a study of MAIT cells during Salmonella Paratyphi A infection (dated by TCRdb to 2015 to 2018). With regard to the full study: Adult volunteers aged 18 to 60 swallowed one dose of 1-5x10^3 CFU of S. Paratyphi A strain NVGH308. Starting at diagnosis, the diagnosed volunteers took ciprofloxacin 500 mg twice daily for 14 days. Points the paper makes about the study in general: Space occupied by over-represented MAIT clonotypes fell significantly from baseline to mid-infection (about 0.15 to 0.097), with no significant post-infection difference. The availability of volunteer samples limited the sample sizes, but these sizes were considered adequate to detect differences between groups. MAIT cell TRBV usage was oligoclonal with a preference for TRBV20 and TRBV6, and infection did not appear to change this usage. Compared with healthy controls, diagnosed volunteers had more expansion or contraction among the top five MAIT clonotypes (approximately 0.53 versus 0.13), suggesting that infection reshaped the repertoire.

The meaning of the sample's time point label: mid-infection, around enteric fever diagnosis. MAIT cells were defined as Valpha7.2+ CD161+ T cells and were identified and sorted by flow cytometry. Circulating MAIT cell TCRbeta repertoires were profiled longitudinally in a handful of volunteers who developed enteric fever after controlled oral challenge with live Salmonella Paratyphi A. Each diagnosed volunteer contributed MAIT cell samples at pre-infection, mid-infection and post-infection timepoints. Enteric fever was diagnosed as Paratyphi A bacteremia and/or persistent fever above 38 °C lasting more than 12 hours. Diagnosis of infection in challenged volunteers occurred between day 4 and day 7 after challenge. Between about 4,500 and 10,000 MAIT cells per sample were sorted directly into RNAqueous-Micro lysis buffer for RNA extraction. Lymphoprep gradient centrifugation was used to isolate peripheral blood mononuclear cells from blood samples and leukocyte cones. A BD FACSAria Fusion or BD FACSAria III sorter was used for cell sorting.

The library was prepared using 5' RACE. TCRbeta was amplified by two rounds of PCR with Phusion High-Fidelity polymerase, and sample-specific barcodes were added in the primers. TCRbeta libraries were generated by template-switch cDNA synthesis with SMARTScribe reverse transcriptase and a TRBC-specific primer. The barcoded samples were pooled and then prepared using the NEBNext Ultra DNA Library Prep Kit for Illumina. The libraries were sequenced on an Illumina MiSeq using the MiSeq reagent kit v2, 300 cycles. Processing in the source paper ran as follows. Jemultiplexer demultiplexed the reads by barcode, and MiTCR with default parameters aligned the reads. VDJtools filtered out non-functional sequences; clonotypes were defined by amino acid sequence, with frequencies based on assigned sequence reads. In the clonal space homeostasis analysis, clonotypes were grouped by frequency into over-represented (0.05-1), large, medium and small bins. TCRdb trimmed public reads at Q25 via fastp, called clones via MiXCR and kept in-frame beta chains. Rows with a matching CDR3 protein are joined into one entry that keeps the most common DNA and genes. The V and J calls here are based on TCRdb, not the publication. In all, the sample holds about 600 distinct CDR3 sequences, and roughly a third of those were seen once. Approximately 25% of the sample comes from the top ten.

This TCR was sampled from a person aged 18 to 69 who was deliberately infected with Salmonella Paratyphi A in a paratyphoid fever challenge study. Recombination linked TRBV12-2 to TRBJ2-7; the DNA was not used to check the table's D call, TRBD2. TRBV12-2 is given as a pseudogene. Source: MAIT cells from PBMCs, taken at the middle sampling point of the challenge study. The CDR3 protein: CASRLGTSGSYEQYF. Read as DNA, the sequence is TGTGCAAGTCGCTTAGGGACTAGCGGGAGCTACGAGCAGTACTTC.